This TCR beta chain was sequenced for a study of T cell responses to AZD1222 COVID-19 vaccine. The CDR3 runs to 11 residues. Between the trimmed V and J ends, which lost 6 bases and 11 bases, there was a span of 14 bases. Germline V gives CDR1 SGHRS, CDR2 YFSETQ. TCRdb's copy holds only in-frame clones and misses some; the assay was immunoSEQ multiplex PCR. The sample has 85,000 to 130,000 clones, 75% to 90% seen once; the top ten hold less than 6%. The sequences come from peripheral blood, collected on day 0 of AZD1222 vaccination. The rearrangement uses TRBV5-1 and TRBJ1-2, with a tentative D call TRBD1 (6 bases). This TCR derives from an adult in good health. The CDR3 DNA is TGCGCCAGCAAGACAGGACTTATTTACACCTTC. Its translation: CASKTGLIYTF.